This TCR beta chain appears in the sequencing data of a study of blood T cell repertoires in COVID-19. Across the whole study: Spain, Italy and the United States supplied samples that represented acute and convalescent COVID-19.

The study drew participants aged 18 to 89 years from approximately 23 US areas. Exposed participants came across a COVID-19 case within 2 weeks before study entry. The junction had 13 bases not matched to a gene; V was cut back by 3 bases and J by 5 bases. Germline V gene lookup returns CDR1 WNHNN and CDR2 SYGVQD (reference sequence). The CDR3 runs to 17 residues. Per the study methods: Estimation of nucleated cell counts was performed using reference gene primer amplification. TCRdb's table, derived via immunoSEQ multiplex PCR, lists solely in-frame clones and lacks some. That table gives V, J and clone size, and the DNA gave D and trimming. The sample consists of about 210,000 clones, around 84% of them appearing once.

The origin of this receptor is a woman in her 30s who had been exposed to COVID-19. The sequenced material came from PBMCs or T cells enriched from blood (not recorded which). The chain combines TRBV10-1 with TRBJ2-7, with 10 positions matching TRBD2. DNA for the CDR3: TGCGCCAGCAGTGACGGAACCTTTAGCGGGGGGTCGGACGAGCAGTACTTC. This gives the protein CASSDGTFSGGSDEQYF.